A single sample is the source of the 11 T cell receptor beta chains below, sequenced in a study of cytomegalovirus exposure and HLA in healthy donors. Generated by immunoSEQ multiplex PCR, the TCRdb table keeps only in-frame clones and is missing some. This table has 100,000 to 150,000 clones, roughly 90% appearing once. Material for sequencing was PBMCs. The receptor set was obtained from a man younger than 45 in good health and CMV-seronegative.

For this clone: At one end, the junction sequence differs from germline, possibly due to a read error. CDR3 nucleotides: TGTGCCAGCAGCTTATCCCACACACACACTGAAGCTTTCTTT. This sequence encodes CASSLSHTHTEAFF. The rearrangement links TRBV27 to TRBJ1-1; the D is unclear. The CDR3 is made up of 14 amino acids. Germline V lookup: CDR1 MNHEY, CDR2 SMNVEV (reference sequence).

The J gene is TRBJ2-3, the V gene TRBV11-2; D ambiguous. V shed 1 base and J shed 4 bases, with 9 bases lying between them. CDR3 length: 14 amino acids. Germline V CDR1 and CDR2: SGHAT, FQNNGV. CDR3 coding DNA: TGTGCCAGCAGCTTAGTGGCTCGTGCAGATACGCAGTATTTT. It codes for CASSLVARADTQYF.

The chain recombines TRBV19 with TRBJ2-7; 7 bases map to TRBD1. This CDR3 contains 13 residues. Germline CDR1 and CDR2: LNHDA and SQIVND (reference sequence). The V gene end was trimmed by 6 bases and the J gene end by 2 bases; junction bases not matched to a gene: 4. CDR3 sequence: CASRGTATYEQYF. In DNA, the CDR3 is TGTGCCAGTAGGGGGACAGCCACCTACGAGCAGTACTTC.

The chain is built from TRBV30 and TRBJ1-1, with D unresolved. Germline values: CDR1 GTSNPN, CDR2 SVGIG (reference sequence). V was shortened by 3 bases and J by 3 bases, with 8 bases between the two germline ends. CDR3 size: 12 residues. This CDR3 reads CAWRRGYTEAFF. The CDR3 nucleotides read TGTGCCTGGAGAAGAGGGTACACTGAAGCTTTCTTT. Combining the CDR3 with reference TRBV30 and TRBJ1-1 gives the whole variable domain SQTIHQWPATLVQPVGSPLSLECTVEGTSNPNLYWYRQAAGRGLQLLFYSVGIGQISSEVPQNLSASRPQDRQFILSSKKLLLSDSGFYLCAWRRGYTEAFFGQGTRLTVV.

The chain links TRBV9 to TRBJ2-7; possible D gene TRBD1, 6 bases. This CDR3 contains 15 residues. Germline lookup yields CDR1 SGDLS and CDR2 YYNGEE. V lost 3 bases and J lost 4, with 17 bases in between. DNA for the CDR3: TGTGCCAGCAGCGGTGGTCAGGGACACCGATACGAGCAGTACTTC. Translating it yields CASSGGQGHRYEQYF. The variable domain in full, with the rest retrieved from reference TRBV9 and TRBJ2-7, is DSGVTQTPKHLITATGQRVTLRCSPRSGDLSVYWYQQSLDQGLQFLIQYYNGEERAKGNILERFSAQQFPDLHSELNLSSLELGDSALYFCASSGGQGHRYEQYFGPGTRLTVT.

The chain links TRBV10-3 to TRBJ1-2, with no clear D. Trimming stripped 5 bases from V and 4 bases from J, with 11 bases between. CDR3 length: 13 amino acids. Germline values: CDR1 ENHRY, CDR2 SYGVKD. CDR3 sequence (DNA): TGTGCCATCAGTAGGCAGGCGGGCTATGGCTACACCTTC. It is translated as CAISRQAGYGYTF.

The chain joins TRBV2 to TRBJ2-1; TRBD2 agrees at 9 bases. CDR1 SNHLY and CDR2 FYNNEI come from the germline V gene. The CDR3 consists of 14 residues. V lost 2 bases to trimming and J lost 7 bases; unmatched junction nucleotides: 3. The CDR3 DNA follows: TGTGCCAGCAGTGAAAGGGCGGGAGGGAATGAGCAGTTCTTC. Amino acid sequence: CASSERAGGNEQFF.

The rearrangement links TRBV7-2 to TRBJ1-6; D might be TRBD1 (5 bases). The germline V gene has CDR1 SGHTA and CDR2 FQGNSA. With 1 base removed from V and 9 bases from J, the gap between germline ends came to 13 bases. The CDR3 is made up of 15 amino acids. CDR3 protein: CASSLGTQGVSPLHF. Written as DNA, the CDR3 is TGTGCCAGCAGCTTAGGGACCCAAGGGGTTTCACCCCTCCACTTT.

V usage is TRBV5-1 and J usage is TRBJ2-7; TRBD1 matches 10 bases. The CDR3 totals 21 residues. Germline V lookup: CDR1 SGHRS, CDR2 YFSETQ. The V segment lost 2 bases and the J segment 1 base; nucleotides outside the gene matches: 21. The CDR3 reads CASSLIRPDRGKLMVSYEQYF. CDR3 sequence (DNA): TGCGCCAGCAGCTTAATTAGGCCGGACAGGGGGAAGTTGATGGTTTCCTACGAGCAGTACTTC.

The chain has TRBV20-1 and TRBJ1-2, with D uncertain. Germline CDR1 is DFQATT and CDR2 is SNEGSKA (reference sequence). The V end was cut by 7 bases, the J end by 8 bases, with 11 bases between. The CDR3 has 10 amino acids. CDR3 DNA sequence: TGCAGTGTCCCGGAGGGCGGCTACACCTTC. This sequence encodes CSVPEGGYTF.

The gene calls are TRBV4-1 and TRBJ2-1, with D possibly matching TRBD2 (5 bases). Germline CDR1 reads MGHRA; CDR2 reads YSYEKL. V lost 0 bases and J lost 7, with 16 bases in between. The CDR3 is 16 amino acids. The CDR3 region has the DNA TGCGCCAGCAGCCAAGAAGTCGGGATAGCGCAGAATGAGCAGTTCTTC. Encoded protein: CASSQEVGIAQNEQFF.